Listed here is a single TCR beta chain. Germline V gives CDR1 MGHRA, CDR2 YSYEKL. V trimming: 2 bases; J trimming: 4 bases; junction bases outside the gene matches: 7. The CDR3 loop spans 15 amino acids. This record comes from a study of T cell changes during pregnancy in multiple sclerosis. The table came from immunoSEQ multiplex PCR; TCRdb's copy has only in-frame clones and leaves some out. This table holds 35,000 to 45,000 clones, roughly nine tenths found once. Sequenced here: peripheral blood, sampled in the third trimester of pregnancy. This TCR was recovered from a female donor in good health, enrolled as a control in a pregnancy study. This chain uses TRBV4-1 with TRBJ1-2; 7 nucleotides match TRBD1. The CDR3 protein is CASSQPRTGFYGYTF. As DNA, the CDR3 is TGCGCCAGCAGCCAACCCAGGACAGGATTCTATGGCTACACCTTC.